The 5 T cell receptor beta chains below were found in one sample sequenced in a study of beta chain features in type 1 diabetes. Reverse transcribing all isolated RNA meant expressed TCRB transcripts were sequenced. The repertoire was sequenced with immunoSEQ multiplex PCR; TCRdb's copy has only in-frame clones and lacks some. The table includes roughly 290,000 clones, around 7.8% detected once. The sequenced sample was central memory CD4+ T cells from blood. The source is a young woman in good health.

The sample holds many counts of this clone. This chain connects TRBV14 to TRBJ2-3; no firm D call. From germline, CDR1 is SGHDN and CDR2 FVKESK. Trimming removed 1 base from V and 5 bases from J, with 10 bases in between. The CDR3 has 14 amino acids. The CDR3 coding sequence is TGTGCCAGCAGCCAAGGACCGCGGAGAGATACGCAGTATTTT. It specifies CASSQGPRRDTQYF.

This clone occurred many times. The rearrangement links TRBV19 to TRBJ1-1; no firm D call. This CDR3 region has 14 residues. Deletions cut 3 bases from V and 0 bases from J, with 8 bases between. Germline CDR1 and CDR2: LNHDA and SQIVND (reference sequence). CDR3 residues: CASSISIVNTEAFF. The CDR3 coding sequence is TGTGCCAGTAGTATCTCGATCGTGAACACTGAAGCTTTCTTT.

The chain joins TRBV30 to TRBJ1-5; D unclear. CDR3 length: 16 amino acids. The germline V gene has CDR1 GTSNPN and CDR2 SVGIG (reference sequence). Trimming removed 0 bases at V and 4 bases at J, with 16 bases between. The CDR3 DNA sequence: TGTGCCTGGAGTGTAGGTGCTGGACCGCTAAATCAGCCCCAGCATTTT. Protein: CAWSVGAGPLNQPQHF. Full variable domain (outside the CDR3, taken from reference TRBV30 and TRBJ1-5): SQTIHQWPATLVQPVGSPLSLECTVEGTSNPNLYWYRQAAGRGLQLLFYSVGIGQISSEVPQNLSASRPQDRQFILSSKKLLLSDSGFYLCAWSVGAGPLNQPQHFGDGTRLSIL.

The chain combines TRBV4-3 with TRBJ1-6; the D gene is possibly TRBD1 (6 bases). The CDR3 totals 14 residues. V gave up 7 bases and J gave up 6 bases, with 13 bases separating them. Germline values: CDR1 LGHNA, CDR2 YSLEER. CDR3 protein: CASTRTASNSPLHF. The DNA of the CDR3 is TGCGCCAGCACCCGGACAGCCAGTAATTCACCCCTCCACTTT.

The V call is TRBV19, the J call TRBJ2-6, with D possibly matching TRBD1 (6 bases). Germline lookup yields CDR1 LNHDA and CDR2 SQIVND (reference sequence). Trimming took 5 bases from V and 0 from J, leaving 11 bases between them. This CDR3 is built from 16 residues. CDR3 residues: CASSLKDSSGANVLTF. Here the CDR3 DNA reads TGTGCCAGTAGTTTAAAGGACAGCTCTGGGGCCAACGTCCTGACTTTC.